The present entry profiles one T cell receptor beta chain with its context. Its antigen is still unknown. This specimen belongs to a study of T-cell reconstitution after alpha-beta-depleted transplantation in children. Construction of the TCRbeta library involved unique molecular identifiers. TCRdb itself ran the PCR reads through MiXCR, one entry per CDR3 protein. The table includes about 540,000 distinct CDR3 sequences, roughly 30% detected once. Between the trimmed V and J ends, which lost 4 bases and 5 bases, there was a span of 21 bases. The CDR3 is 17 amino acids. Study outcomes and limitations: Day-60 TCRbeta diversity that was high in some patients was derived from surviving recipient T cells and thymic progenitors.

The receptor comes from a boy in the first two years of life with Wiskott-Aldrich syndrome, due to receive a stem cell transplant. The chain uses TRBV12-3 or TRBV12-4 and TRBJ2-1; D unclear. The source material was PBMCs, sampled before TCRalphabeta/CD19-depleted stem cell transplant. The CDR3 protein is CASSYAPLGEPNNEQFF. The DNA for the CDR3 is TGTGCCAGCAGTTATGCCCCTCTGGGCGAGCCAAACAATGAGCAGTTCTTC.